What follows are 26 T cell receptor beta chains derived from one specimen sequenced in a study of T-cell memory formation after mild COVID-19. TCRdb itself ran the 5' RACE reads through MiXCR, one entry per CDR3 protein. The data show hundreds of thousands of distinct CDR3 sequences, around 15% seen once. Sequencing was carried out using PBMCs or a T cell subset sorted from them (not recorded which). The receptors shown here come from an adult woman who had mild COVID-19 (a few samples of this study predate the infection). Cell type and time point are not known.

This rearrangement joins TRBV9 to TRBJ2-7; D possibly matches TRBD1 or TRBD2 (6 bases each). CDR1 and CDR2 (germline): SGDLS, YYNGEE. The CDR3 is made up of 16 amino acids. V was shortened by 5 bases and J by 2 bases, with 20 bases between the two germline ends. CDR3 residues: CASSGSNRERAYEQYF. The CDR3 coding sequence is TGTGCCAGCAGTGGCTCCAACAGGGAGCGGGCCTACGAGCAGTACTTC.

This clonotype was counted a few times. V usage is TRBV5-5 and J usage is TRBJ1-5; 10 bases line up with TRBD1. With 4 bases clipped from V and 2 bases from J, the junction kept 3 bases outside the gene matches. In germline, CDR1 is SGHKS, CDR2 YYEKEE (reference sequence). The CDR3 runs 15 residues. Here the CDR3 DNA reads TGTGCCAGCAGCCAGACAGGGGGCGGCAATCAGCCCCAGCATTTT. Its protein product is CASSQTGGGNQPQHF.

The table lists this clonotype with a few counts. The CDR3: CSARDRENTEAFF. The DNA for the CDR3 is TGCAGTGCTAGGGACAGAGAGAACACTGAAGCTTTCTTT. V usage is TRBV20-1 and J usage is TRBJ1-1; D possibly corresponds to TRBD1 (6 bases). Germline V CDR1 and CDR2: DFQATT, SNEGSKA (reference sequence). V was cut by 3 bases and J by 1 base, with 9 bases left in between. The CDR3 runs 13 residues.

The gene calls are TRBV14 and TRBJ1-1; 7 nucleotides line up with TRBD1. From germline, CDR1 is SGHDN and CDR2 FVKESK. Germline trimming cut 0 bases from V and 10 bases from J; bases unmatched to any gene: 5. There are 13 residues in the CDR3. CDR3: CASSQDLGGPAFF. The CDR3 nucleotides are TGTGCCAGCAGCCAAGATTTAGGGGGCCCAGCTTTCTTT.

As to this clonotype: A much larger clone is a single base away; this may be a read error. The chain joins TRBV6-5 to TRBJ2-5; TRBD1 aligns across 9 bases. The CDR3 totals 14 residues. CDR1 and CDR2 from the germline V gene are MNHEY and SVGAGI. The junction had 3 bases not matched to a gene; V was cut back by 2 bases and J by 5 bases. The CDR3 loop reads CASSYGTGRETQYF. The CDR3 bases are TGTGCCAGCAGTTACGGGACAGGGAGGGAGACCCAGTACTTC.

This clonotype was seen only a few times. The J gene is TRBJ2-3, the V gene TRBV19; D call uncertain. The length of the CDR3 is 13 residues. Germline V CDR1 and CDR2: LNHDA, SQIVND (reference sequence). V lost 3 bases and J 2 bases, leaving 6 bases between the germline ends. The CDR3 spells CASSIRTTDTQYF. CDR3 nucleotide sequence: TGTGCCAGTAGTATCCGGACCACAGATACGCAGTATTTT.

This clonotype turned up a few times. V is TRBV6-5 and J is TRBJ1-3; 7 bases agree with TRBD1. The CDR3 covers 14 residues. Germline V lookup: CDR1 MNHEY, CDR2 SVGAGI. The junction had 5 bases not matched to a gene; V was cut back by 8 bases and J by 1 base. DNA of the CDR3: TGTGCCAGCCGGGGACAGTGGTCTGGAAACACCATATATTTT. Translated, it gives CASRGQWSGNTIYF.

This chain joins TRBV29-1 and TRBJ1-5; TRBD1 agrees at 8 bases. V dropped 8 bases and J dropped 3; count of bases not matched to a gene: 6. CDR1 and CDR2 from the germline V gene are SQVTM and ANQGSEA. This CDR3 comprises 13 residues. CDR3 DNA: TGCAGCCACGGACAGGGACTCAATCAGCCCCAGCATTTT. Encoded protein: CSHGQGLNQPQHF.

The rearrangement uses TRBV19 and TRBJ2-7; D is perhaps TRBD1 or TRBD2 (5 bases each). The germline gives CDR1 LNHDA, CDR2 SQIVND (reference sequence). The CDR3 covers 15 residues. V lost 6 bases and J 3 bases, leaving 18 bases between the germline ends. This chain's CDR3 is CASSSPGRGFYEQYF. As DNA, the CDR3 is TGTGCCAGTAGCTCCCCGGGGCGCGGGTTCTACGAGCAGTACTTC. The whole variable domain, filled in from reference TRBV19 and TRBJ2-7, reads DGGITQSPKYLFRKEGQNVTLSCEQNLNHDAMYWYRQDPGQGLRLIYYSQIVNDFQKGDIAEGYSVSREKKESFPLTVTSAQKNPTAFYLCASSSPGRGFYEQYFGPGTRLTVT.

The V call is TRBV4-1, the J call TRBJ2-1; D is tentatively TRBD1 or TRBD2 (6 bases each). This CDR3 spans 15 amino acids. Trimming stripped 7 bases from V and 3 bases from J, with 16 bases between. Germline V gives CDR1 MGHRA, CDR2 YSYEKL. The CDR3 DNA reads as TGCGCCAGCACCTGGAGGGGGGCAAACTACAATGAGCAGTTCTTC. Translated: CASTWRGANYNEQFF.

This clonotype was seen a few times. The rearrangement links TRBV12-3 or TRBV12-4 to TRBJ2-3, with 7 bases fitting TRBD2. The junction had 8 bases not matched to a gene; V was cut back by 3 bases and J by 5 bases. The CDR3 loop spans 15 amino acids. The CDR3 sequence is CASSFSGSGGDTQYF. The CDR3 DNA is TGTGCCAGCAGTTTTAGCGGGTCGGGGGGAGATACGCAGTATTTT.

This clonotype showed up just a few times. The V call is TRBV30, the J call TRBJ2-2; 9 nucleotides align to TRBD1. This CDR3 is built from 13 residues. Germline-derived CDR1 and CDR2 are GTSNPN and SVGIG (reference sequence). Trimming cost V 2 bases and J 6 bases; bases outside gene matches: 1. The CDR3 protein is CAWSRDRAGELFF. Written as DNA, the CDR3 is TGTGCCTGGAGTCGGGACAGGGCCGGGGAGCTGTTTTTT.

The chain employs TRBV7-3 and TRBJ1-1; tentatively, D is TRBD1 (5 bases). The CDR3 sequence is 14 residues long. Germline V CDR1 and CDR2: SGHTA, FQGTGA. Trimming removed 4 bases from V and 4 bases from J, with 13 bases in between. CDR3 residues: CASSSGGESTEAFF. CDR3 bases: TGTGCCAGCAGCTCCGGGGGGGAGAGCACTGAAGCTTTCTTT.

As to this clonotype: The CDR3 does not close with the conserved phenylalanine or tryptophan, likely indicating a read error. This chain joins TRBV6-5 and TRBJ1-6, with no clear D. V lost 0 bases, J lost 7 bases, and 10 bases lay in between. Germline-derived CDR1 and CDR2 are MNHEY and SVGAGI. The CDR3 length is 15 residues. CDR3: CASSYSRQTNSPLHC. The CDR3 bases are TGTGCCAGCAGTTACTCGAGGCAGACGAATTCACCCCTCCACTGT.

Ten or more counts support this clonotype. The chain uses TRBV15 and TRBJ1-5; 7 nucleotides align to TRBD1. V was clipped by 8 bases and J by 1 base; unmatched bases: 2. The germline gives CDR1 LNHNV, CDR2 YYDKDF (reference sequence). The CDR3 spans 13 residues. The CDR3 here is CATAQGSNQPQHF. Written as DNA, the CDR3 is TGTGCCACCGCACAGGGGAGCAATCAGCCCCAGCATTTT.

About this clonotype itself: The junction and the germline gene differ at one end; a read error may be behind it. This chain uses TRBV7-9 with TRBJ2-1; either TRBD1 or TRBD2 may fit D (5 bases each). This CDR3 spans 16 amino acids. CDR1 is SEHNR, CDR2 FQNEAQ, per germline (reference sequence). CDR3 residues: CASRLGTADSYNEQFF. Written as DNA, the CDR3 is TGTGCCAGCAGATTAGGGACCGCTGACTCCTACAATGAGCAGTTCTTC.

The chain combines TRBV12-3 or TRBV12-4 with TRBJ2-7, with a weak D call TRBD1 (5 bases). This CDR3 is 15 amino acids long. Trimming took off 1 base at V and 2 bases at J, with 12 bases between the two ends. CDR3 in DNA: TGTGCCAGCAGTTTAGGGCAGGGCCCCACCTACGAGCAGTACTTC. Its protein is CASSLGQGPTYEQYF.

This chain links TRBV5-5 with TRBJ2-1; weak D call: TRBD2 (5 bases). The CDR3 covers 14 residues. CDR1 is SGHKS, CDR2 YYEKEE, per germline (reference sequence). The germline V and J ends were trimmed by 8 bases and 0 bases, with 12 bases remaining between them. CDR3 sequence: CARTIGSSYNEQFF. The CDR3 DNA reads TGTGCCAGGACTATAGGGAGCTCCTACAATGAGCAGTTCTTC.

The chain carries TRBV7-9 and TRBJ2-7; D is possibly TRBD2 (5 bases). Trimming pared 5 bases from V and 0 bases from J, leaving 20 bases between. CDR3 size: 17 residues. The germline V gene has CDR1 SEHNR and CDR2 FQNEAQ (reference sequence). CDR3: CASSPPHRLAFSYEQYF. Written as DNA, the CDR3 is TGTGCCAGCAGCCCGCCCCATAGGCTAGCCTTCTCCTACGAGCAGTACTTC.

This clonotype was counted between two and nine times. The gene calls are TRBV30 and TRBJ2-1, with a weak D call TRBD2 (6 bases). Trimming took 6 bases from V and 6 from J, leaving 15 bases between them. CDR1 and CDR2 (germline): GTSNPN, SVGIG (reference sequence). This CDR3 contains 13 residues. CDR3 sequence reads: CACAGQKGNEQFF. CDR3 in DNA: TGTGCCTGTGCGGGGCAGAAAGGCAATGAGCAGTTCTTC.

V usage is TRBV18 and J usage is TRBJ2-7; a possible D gene is TRBD1 (6 bases). CDR1 is KGHSH, CDR2 LQKENI, per germline. The CDR3 is 13 amino acids. V gave up 3 bases and J gave up 3 bases, with 9 bases separating them. CDR3 nucleotide sequence: TGTGCCAGCTCACCTACACAGGGCTACGAGCAGTACTTC. Its protein product is CASSPTQGYEQYF.

There are a few counts of this clonotype. The V and J genes are TRBV20-1 and TRBJ1-6; unclear D gene. Germline-derived CDR1 and CDR2 are DFQATT and SNEGSKA (reference sequence). Trimming removed 0 bases at V and 10 bases at J, with 10 bases between. The CDR3 loop spans 13 amino acids. This CDR3 is CSARERPNSPLHF. The CDR3 DNA is TGCAGTGCTAGAGAGCGACCAAACTCACCCCTCCACTTT.

The V gene is TRBV5-5, the J gene TRBJ2-7; D possibly corresponds to TRBD1 (6 bases). Looked up from germline, CDR1 is SGHKS and CDR2 is YYEKEE (reference sequence). V was shortened by 4 bases and J by 2 bases, with 13 bases between the two germline ends. The CDR3 spans 14 residues. The CDR3 region has the DNA TGTGCCAGCAGCCAGACAGGTTCCACCTACGAGCAGTACTTC. This translates into CASSQTGSTYEQYF.

The V and J genes are TRBV4-2 and TRBJ2-7; D gene uncertain. V gave up 0 bases and J gave up 6 bases, with 12 bases separating them. The CDR3 totals 14 residues. Germline-derived CDR1 and CDR2 are LGHNA and YNFKEQ. The chain's CDR3 is CASSQDSGSSEQYF. CDR3 bases: TGTGCCAGCAGCCAAGATTCCGGATCTAGCGAGCAGTACTTC.

This clonotype was observed a few times. The rearrangement uses TRBV11-2 and TRBJ2-7; 7 bases align to TRBD1. Germline V gene sequence: CDR1 SGHAT, CDR2 FQNNGV. The trim removed 5 bases at V and 3 bases at J, leaving 4 bases unmatched. CDR3 length: 13 amino acids. CDR3 region: CASSVRQGYEQYF. DNA for the CDR3: TGTGCCAGCAGCGTTAGACAGGGCTACGAGCAGTACTTC.

This clonotype was seen only a few times. The CDR3 reads CASSLVGRGVDYEQYF. The CDR3 DNA sequence: TGTGCCAGCAGCTTAGTCGGCAGGGGGGTTGATTACGAGCAGTACTTC. The V gene is TRBV7-9, the J gene TRBJ2-7; D is perhaps TRBD1 (7 bases). This CDR3 region has 16 residues. V lost 1 base and J 4 bases, leaving 17 bases between the germline ends. The germline V gene encodes CDR1 SEHNR and CDR2 FQNEAQ (reference sequence).